The 19 T cell receptor beta chains reported below all come from one sample, sequenced in a study of tumor and adjacent non-tumor tissue in lung cancer. No cell sorting was done before RNA was extracted from the tissue. More than 3 cm separated this lung sample from the edge of the tumor. The library came from three nested PCR rounds adapted from ARM-PCR protocols. In TCRdb, the multiplex PCR reads were re-called with MiXCR into one record per CDR3 protein. Seen here are 90,000 to 100,000 distinct CDR3 sequences, more than 80% observed once, and the top ten hold about 29%. Sample: distant non-tumor lung tissue. All receptors derive from a man aged 55 to 70 with small cell lung cancer.

A remark on this clonotype: At one boundary the junction diverges from the germline segment, which might be a read error. The V call is TRBV20-1, the J call TRBJ2-1; TRBD2 matches 10 bases. The CDR3 is 15 residues long. The germline CDR1 and CDR2 sequences are DFQATT and SNEGSKA (reference sequence). The CDR3 sequence is CSARELAGPGNEQIF. The DNA of the CDR3 is TGCAGTGCTAGAGAACTAGCGGGACCGGGCAATGAACAGATCTTC.

On this clonotype: This CDR3 is missing its conserved last phenylalanine or tryptophan, likely due to a read error. The chain couples TRBV6-6 to TRBJ2-2, with a possible D match to TRBD1 (7 bases). V was pared by 8 bases and J by 0 bases, with 16 bases between. Germline V lookup: CDR1 MNHNY, CDR2 SVGAGI (reference sequence). This CDR3 has 16 residues. The CDR3: CASSQGRDTNTGELFS. CDR3 DNA: TGTGCCAGCTCACAGGGGCGGGACACGAACACCGGGGAGCTGTTTTCT.

The chain joins TRBV11-3 to TRBJ2-3; weak D call: TRBD1 (6 bases). In germline, CDR1 is SGHNT, CDR2 YENEEA. CDR3 size: 15 residues. V was shortened by 5 bases and J by 3 bases, with 15 bases between the two germline ends. The CDR3 is CASSPSSRGTDTQYF. As DNA, the CDR3 is TGTGCCAGCAGCCCCTCTTCCAGGGGAACAGATACGCAGTATTTT.

This chain joins TRBV5-1 and TRBJ1-1; 10 bases are shared with TRBD1. Germline trimming cut 6 bases from V and 9 bases from J; bases unmatched to any gene: 14. The CDR3 loop spans 15 amino acids. From germline, CDR1 is SGHRS and CDR2 YFSETQ. CDR3 DNA sequence: TGCGCCAGCACCGTCCGGACGACAGGGGGCCAACAAGCTTTCTTT. Its protein product is CASTVRTTGGQQAFF.

In the case of this clonotype: The junction departs from germline at one end; a sequencing error may be responsible. The V gene is TRBV11-2, the J gene TRBJ2-1, with D tentatively TRBD2 (6 bases). The germline V gene encodes CDR1 SGHAT and CDR2 FQNNGV. This CDR3 contains 14 residues. The CDR3 coding sequence is TGTGCTAGCAGCTTAGAAGCGGGCAACAATGAGCAGTTCTTC. Its protein is CASSLEAGNNEQFF.

A note on this clonotype: Since the CDR3 does not end with the conserved phenylalanine or tryptophan, this likely comes from a read error. The chain recombines TRBV4-1 with TRBJ1-1, with D possibly TRBD1 on 5 matching bases. This CDR3 region has 15 residues. Per the germline V gene, CDR1 is MGHRA and CDR2 is YSYEKL. The CDR3 coding sequence is TGTGCCAGCAGCCAAGTTCCAGGGCGTGGCACTGGAGCTTTCTAT. Amino acid sequence: CASSQVPGRGTGAFY.

V gene TRBV6-5 combines with J gene TRBJ2-7; 10 positions match TRBD2. Germline V gene sequence: CDR1 MNHEY, CDR2 SVGAGI. This CDR3 region has 17 residues. The CDR3 is CASSRIKTSGLPYGQYV. CDR3 in DNA: TGTGCCAGCAGTCGAATCAAGACTAGCGGGCTCCCCTACGGGCAGTACGTC.

The chain recombines TRBV10-1 with TRBJ1-2, with D perhaps TRBD1 (6 bases). Deletions cut 9 bases from V and 7 bases from J, with 18 bases between. This CDR3 is 13 amino acids long. Germline assignment: CDR1 WNHNN and CDR2 SYGVQD (reference sequence). The CDR3 sequence: CASRGRGRGGYTF. The CDR3 DNA is TGCGCCAGTAGGGGCAGGGGCAGGGGTGGCTACACCTTC.

The gene calls are TRBV5-1 and TRBJ2-5; possibly TRBD2 for D (6 bases). Trimming pared 4 bases from V and 4 bases from J, leaving 17 bases between. The CDR3 loop spans 15 amino acids. Germline V gene sequence: CDR1 SGHRS, CDR2 YFSETQ. For the CDR3, the DNA is TGCGCCAGCAGCCACACCGGGACTGGCGGAGAGACCCAGTACTTC. Translated: CASSHTGTGGETQYF.

On this clonotype itself: Being one base from a much bigger clone, this may be a read error. The CDR3 does not close with the conserved phenylalanine or tryptophan, likely indicating a read error. The chain combines TRBV20-1 with TRBJ2-3; 9 bases align to TRBD2. CDR3 length equals 15 residues. Unmatched junction bases numbered 6, after V lost 5 bases and J lost 0 bases. Looked up from germline, CDR1 is DFQATT and CDR2 is SNEGSKA (reference sequence). CDR3 nucleotides: TGCAGTGCTGAAATAGCGGGAGTGAGCACAGATACGCAGTATTCT. This encodes CSAEIAGVSTDTQYS.

Concerning this clonotype itself: The CDR3 does not close with the conserved phenylalanine or tryptophan, likely indicating a read error. The CDR3: CASSPRGASLDTEAFY. The CDR3, as DNA: TGTGCCAGCAGCCCCCGGGGTGCCAGTTTGGACACTGAAGCTTTCTAT. The V call is TRBV11-3, the J call TRBJ1-1; D gene uncertain. Germline CDR1 is SGHNT and CDR2 is YENEEA. The CDR3 contains 16 residues. Trimming took off 5 bases at V and 3 bases at J, with 19 bases between the two ends.

Details on this clonotype: The conserved final phenylalanine or tryptophan is absent from the CDR3, which likely points to a read error. The gene calls are TRBV12-3 or TRBV12-4 and TRBJ2-2; maybe TRBD1 (6 bases). CDR3 length: 14 amino acids. The CDR3 reads CANSFWGRVGELFV. As DNA, the CDR3 is TGTGCCAACAGTTTTTGGGGGCGGGTCGGGGAGCTGTTTGTT.

As regards this clonotype: Relative to the germline gene, one junction end is altered; a read error may explain this. The V and J genes are TRBV5-4 and TRBJ2-7; maybe TRBD2 (5 bases). The CDR3 is 13 residues long. Germline CDR1 SGHNT, CDR2 YYREEE (reference sequence). The CDR3 loop reads CASNLVPSGGLYF. The CDR3 bases are TGTGCCAGCAACTTGGTCCCCTCCGGCGGGCTGTACTTC.

With regard to this clonotype: An end of the junction does not agree with germline; a read error may underlie this. This chain joins TRBV6-2 or TRBV6-3 and TRBJ2-1; D ambiguous. CDR1 is MNHEY, CDR2 SVGEGT, per germline. The CDR3 extends over 13 amino acids. The CDR3 sequence: CASSTRPNDEQFF. The CDR3 DNA follows: TGTGCGAGCAGTACCCGTCCTAACGATGAGCAGTTCTTC.

Details on this clonotype: One end of the junction varies from germline; a read error may be responsible. The rearrangement joins TRBV11-2 to TRBJ2-3, with D possibly matching TRBD1 (6 bases). The CDR3 is 13 amino acids. CDR1 is SGHAT and CDR2 is FQNNGV in the germline V gene. The CDR3 sequence is CANSLDWTDTHYF. CDR3 coding DNA: TGTGCAAACAGCTTAGACTGGACAGATACGCATTATTTT.

This clonotype has just a few counts. Given a much more abundant clone one base away, this may be a read error. The chain links TRBV4-2 to TRBJ2-1; D is undetermined. The germline V gene has CDR1 LGHNA and CDR2 YNFKEQ. The CDR3 loop spans 13 amino acids. CDR3 nucleotide sequence: TGTACCAGCAGCCAAGATCCCGGGCTCCTCGCATTCTTC. Its translation: CTSSQDPGLLAFF.

A note on this clonotype: An end of the junction does not agree with germline; a read error may underlie this. The gene calls are TRBV4-1 and TRBJ2-2, with a possible D match to TRBD1 (5 bases). CDR1 and CDR2 from the germline V gene are MGHRA and YSYEKL. This CDR3 spans 15 amino acids. CDR3 DNA sequence: TGCGTCAGCAGCCAAGTCGACAGTAATGTCGGGGAGCTGTTTTTT. This gives the protein CVSSQVDSNVGELFF.

This clonotype has ten or more counts. The chain couples TRBV7-9 to TRBJ2-5, with a weak D call TRBD1 (5 bases). In germline, CDR1 is SEHNR, CDR2 FQNEAQ (reference sequence). The ends were cut back, 7 bases at V and 2 bases at J, with 14 bases in the middle. CDR3 length equals 14 residues. CDR3 in DNA: TGTGCCAGCAACATACAGGAAGTGCAAGAGACCCAGTACTTC. Translation: CASNIQEVQETQYF.

Concerning this clonotype itself: The junction departs from the called germline gene at one end, perhaps through a read error. The chain employs TRBV29-1 and TRBJ1-2; the D is unclear. The CDR3 covers 12 residues. Looked up from germline, CDR1 is SQVTM and CDR2 is ANQGSEA. The CDR3 bases are TGCATCGTTGAAGGGCTTAACTATGGCTACGCCTTC. This sequence encodes CIVEGLNYGYAF.